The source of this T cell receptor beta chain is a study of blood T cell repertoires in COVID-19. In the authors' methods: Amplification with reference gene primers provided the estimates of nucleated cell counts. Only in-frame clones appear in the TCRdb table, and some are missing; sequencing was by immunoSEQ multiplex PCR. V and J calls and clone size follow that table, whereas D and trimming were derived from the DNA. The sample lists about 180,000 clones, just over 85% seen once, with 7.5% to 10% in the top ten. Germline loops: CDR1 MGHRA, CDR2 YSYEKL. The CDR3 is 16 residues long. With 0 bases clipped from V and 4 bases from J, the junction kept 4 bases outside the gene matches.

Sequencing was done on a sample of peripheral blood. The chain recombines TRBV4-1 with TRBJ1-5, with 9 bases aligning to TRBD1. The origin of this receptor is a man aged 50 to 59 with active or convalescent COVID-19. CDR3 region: CASSQDGDRANQPQHF. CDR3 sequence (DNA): TGCGCCAGCAGCCAAGATGGGGACAGGGCGAATCAGCCCCAGCATTTT.